The rows below give T cell receptor beta chains drawn from one sample of a study of blood T cell repertoires in COVID-19. Generated by immunoSEQ multiplex PCR, the TCRdb table keeps only in-frame clones and is missing some. Counted here are about 64,000 clones, about 81% occurring once; the ten biggest clones make up roughly 12%. Sequencing was done on a sample of peripheral blood. The receptors originated from a human donor in a cohort sampled during active COVID-19. The CDR3 runs from the conserved cysteine through the conserved F or W. The D gene is left open where the match is weak. Clone size is not always given. Where it is, it says once, few, many or a class for expanded clones.

d_call j_call clone_size v_call cdr3_nt cdr3_aa
TRBD1 TRBJ1-6 . TRBV5-1 TGCGCCAGCAGCCTCTCGGGGACAGGGGTTTTTTCACCCCTCCACTTT CASSLSGTGVFSPLHF
TRBD2 TRBJ2-3 once TRBV7-6 TGTGCCAGCAGCTTAGGATCCGGACTAGAACCCACAGATACGCAGTATTTT CASSLGSGLEPTDTQYF
TRBD1 TRBJ2-7 . TRBV29-1 TGCAGCGTTGAGACAGGGGGCTTGAGCGGGGGTATACAGTACTTC CSVETGGLSGGIQYF
. TRBJ1-1 . TRBV12-3/TRBV12-4 TGTGCCAGCAGCCAGAACACTGAAGCTTTCTTT CASSQNTEAFF
TRBD1 TRBJ1-1 . TRBV12-5 TGTGCTAGTGGCCGGGGGACAGGGGGTAATTGGGTGAACACTGAAGCTTTCTTT CASGRGTGGNWVNTEAFF
TRBD1 TRBJ2-7 . TRBV18 TGTGCCAGCTCACCGGGACAGGGCCGCGAGCAGTACTTC CASSPGQGREQYF
. TRBJ2-5 . TRBV5-1 TGCGCCAGCAGCTCCCTTGCAGGGGAGACCCAGTACTTC CASSSLAGETQYF
. TRBJ2-5 . TRBV15 TGTGCCACCAGCCCCCGCGGCCGGGGAGAGACCCAGTACTTC CATSPRGRGETQYF
. TRBJ2-3 . TRBV2 TGTGCCAGCAGCCGGGAGGGGGCCTTCACAGATACGCAGTATTTT CASSREGAFTDTQYF
. TRBJ1-2 . TRBV6-6 TGTGCCAGCAACTCTAATGGTGGCTACACCTTC CASNSNGGYTF
. TRBJ2-2 once TRBV10-3 TGTGCCATCAGCGGCGATAAAAAAACAGGCGCCGGGGAGCTGTTTTTT CAISGDKKTGAGELFF
. TRBJ2-5 once TRBV10-1 TGCGCCAGCAGTGAGTCGAACCCGGCTAGCCGCCAAGAGACCCAGTACTTC CASSESNPASRQETQYF
. TRBJ1-2 once TRBV12-5 TGTGCTAGTGGTTTGATGGGGGCAGGTGGCTACACCTTC CASGLMGAGGYTF
. TRBJ2-2 . TRBV3-1/TRBV3-2 TGTGCCAGCGCCCAGGCAGGGGCCACCGGGGAGCTGTTTTTT CASAQAGATGELFF
. TRBJ1-5 few TRBV2 TGTGCCAGCAACATCGCTAGGTTCGGGCAGCCCCAGCATTTT CASNIARFGQPQHF
TRBD1 TRBJ2-7 few TRBV2 TGTGCCAGCAGTGAAGCGAGCAGGACAGGGCACTACGAGCAGTACTTC CASSEASRTGHYEQYF
. TRBJ2-1 . TRBV2 TGTGCCAGCAGGGACAACAGGGGAGGTAATGAGCAGTTCTTC CASRDNRGGNEQFF
TRBD2 TRBJ2-2 . TRBV7-9 TGTGCCAGCAGCCCCGGGACTAGCGGGGGGTCCACCGGGGAGCTGTTTTTT CASSPGTSGGSTGELFF
TRBD1 TRBJ2-7 . TRBV11-2 TGTGCCAGCAGCTTAGACCGGGACAGGGGATACGAGCAGTACTTC CASSLDRDRGYEQYF
. TRBJ2-1 . TRBV3-1/TRBV3-2 TGTGCCACCAGGACCCTGAGGGCGGGGCGCAATGAGCAGTTCTTC CATRTLRAGRNEQFF
. TRBJ2-1 . TRBV27 TGTGCCAGCAGTTTCCGGCTTCGAGGGGAGCAGTTCTTC CASSFRLRGEQFF
. TRBJ2-1 . TRBV10-1 TGCGCCAGCGCCCGACCGCGTCCCGGGGGAGGCCTTGTAGAGCAGTTCTTC CASARPRPGGGLVEQFF
TRBD1 TRBJ1-1 few TRBV30 TGTGCCTGGAGACCCGACAGGGCCACTGAAGCTTTCTTT CAWRPDRATEAFF
TRBD2 TRBJ2-2 . TRBV29-1 TGCAGCGCACGACTAGCGGGGCCGACCGGGGAGCTGTTTTTT CSARLAGPTGELFF
. TRBJ1-1 . TRBV7-8 TGTGCCAGCAGAAGGGTCGGGCAGGGCGGCACTGAAGCTTTCTTT CASRRVGQGGTEAFF
TRBD1 TRBJ2-7 . TRBV10-3 TGTGCCATCAGTGAGTCTGGGACAGGGGTTCTACAGCCCTACGAGCAGTACTTC CAISESGTGVLQPYEQYF
. TRBJ2-7 few TRBV5-4 TGTGCCAGCAGCTTGGGTGGGGAGGCCTACGAGCAGTACTTC CASSLGGEAYEQYF
TRBD1 TRBJ1-2 . TRBV29-1 TGCAGCGTTGAAGACCGGGACAGGGGGAATGGCTACACCTTC CSVEDRDRGNGYTF
TRBD1 TRBJ1-2 . TRBV6-1 TGTGCCAGCAGTGAAGCGGGACAGGGGTCCCTCGGTGGCTACACCTTC CASSEAGQGSLGGYTF
TRBD1 TRBJ2-1 . TRBV18 TGTGCCAGCTCACCACGGCAGGGGGCCTACAATGAGCAGTTCTTC CASSPRQGAYNEQFF
TRBD1 TRBJ1-2 few TRBV5-6 TGTGCCAGCAGCCGCCCCACCCGGGACAGGGGGGGTGGCTACACCTTC CASSRPTRDRGGGYTF
. TRBJ1-2 once TRBV5-1 TGCGCCAGCAGCTTGGTCGGGGGAAACTATGGCTACACCTTC CASSLVGGNYGYTF
. TRBJ2-7 . TRBV5-1 TGCGCCAGCAGCTCCCGCGCGGGGGCCTGGGAGCAGTACTTC CASSSRAGAWEQYF
. TRBJ2-2 once TRBV3-1/TRBV3-2 TGTGCCAGCAGCCTTGTAGCAGCCCGCACCGTTACCGGGGAGCTGTTTTTT CASSLVAARTVTGELFF
. TRBJ1-1 . TRBV12-5 TGTGCTAGTGGCCTCCCAGGGATCACTGAAGCTTTCTTT CASGLPGITEAFF
. TRBJ2-7 . TRBV15 TGTGCCACCAGCGCCTTGGACAGAGACTACGAGCAGTACTTC CATSALDRDYEQYF
. TRBJ1-2 . TRBV19 TGTGCCAGTAGTGCCTTACAGGGAAAAGTGGACTATGGCTACACCTTC CASSALQGKVDYGYTF
TRBD2 TRBJ2-3 . TRBV12-3/TRBV12-4 TGTGCCAGCAGTTCCAGTTTGCTAGCGGGGCAGTATTTT CASSSSLLAGQYF
TRBD2 TRBJ2-2 . TRBV2 TGTGCCAGCAGTGGGCTAGCGGGAAACACCGGGGAGCTGTTTTTT CASSGLAGNTGELFF
. TRBJ1-6 . TRBV12-5 TGTGCTAGTGTCGAGAATCAGGGTTCACCCCTCCACTTT CASVENQGSPLHF
TRBD2 TRBJ2-4 . TRBV6-9 TGTGCCAGCACCCATGGGGGGGAGTGTGGCTTC CASTHGGECGF
TRBD1 TRBJ2-2 . TRBV2 TGTGCCAGCAGTTTACGACAGGGTGGAACCGGGGAGCTGTTTTTT CASSLRQGGTGELFF
TRBD1 TRBJ2-1 . TRBV11-2 TGTGCCAGCAGCTTAGTGGGACAGGGCAACAATGAGCAGTTCTTC CASSLVGQGNNEQFF
. TRBJ2-1 . TRBV10-3 TGTGCCATCAGCGGACAGTACAATGAGCAGTTCTTC CAISGQYNEQFF
. TRBJ1-1 . TRBV7-6 TGTGCCAGCAGCCTTCCAGGGTCTGATGGGAACACTGAAGCTTTCTTT CASSLPGSDGNTEAFF
. TRBJ2-3 . TRBV24-1 TGTGCCACCAGTGCCGCCGGGTCTGTCGATACGCAGTATTTT CATSAAGSVDTQYF
. TRBJ1-1 . TRBV29-1 TGCAGCGTTCATGTCGGACAGCCGAACACTGAAGCTTTCTTT CSVHVGQPNTEAFF
TRBD2 TRBJ2-5 . TRBV19 TGTGCCAGTAGTATGGGACCATGGGGGGGAGAGACCCAGTACTTC CASSMGPWGGETQYF